These 31 T cell receptor beta chains came from one sample sequenced in a study of T cells in Graves' hyperthyroidism and ophthalmopathy. Amplification targeted TCR beta CDR3 regions from RNA transcripts. The TCR CDR3 was amplified in a first-round RT-PCR using the HTBI primer set. MiXCR, applied by TCRdb to the multiplex PCR reads, yields one record per CDR3 protein. The sample lists about 530,000 distinct CDR3 sequences; under 20% were seen once. Input material: blood. The receptor source for this set is a woman aged 18-30 years with Graves' ophthalmopathy.

The genes are TRBV5-1 and TRBJ2-5; no definite D call. Looked up from germline, CDR1 is SGHRS and CDR2 is YFSETQ. V dropped 0 bases and J dropped 1 base, with 13 bases sitting between them. CDR3 length: 16 residues. In DNA, the CDR3 is TGCGCCAGCAGCTTGGGAATAGTAACGAGCCAAGAGACCCAGTACTTC. It is translated as CASSLGIVTSQETQYF.

This clonotype has a count of ten or more. V gene TRBV7-9 combines with J gene TRBJ2-3; TRBD2 agrees at 14 bases. This CDR3 comprises 19 residues. CDR1 and CDR2 (germline): SEHNR, FQNEAQ (reference sequence). V trimming: 1 base; J trimming: 1 base; junction bases outside the gene matches: 7. The CDR3 sequence is CASSLGGLAGGLRTDTQYF. CDR3 DNA sequence: TGTGCCAGCAGCTTAGGCGGACTAGCGGGAGGACTACGCACAGATACGCAGTATTTT.

As concerns this clonotype: A read error may produce the germline difference seen at one junction end. The chain is built from TRBV28 and TRBJ2-1; D is uncertain. Germline-derived CDR1 and CDR2 are MDHEN and SYDVKM. The CDR3 spans 18 residues. The CDR3 DNA sequence: TGTGCCAGCAGTTCATTGGACGGGTTGGGATCCGAATTCAATGAGCAGCTCTTC. Protein product: CASSSLDGLGSEFNEQLF.

This clonotype was found a few times. This CDR3 is CASSELRQESSYNEQFF. The CDR3 DNA sequence: TGCGCCAGCAGTGAGTTGCGACAGGAGAGCTCCTACAATGAGCAGTTCTTC. The chain has TRBV10-1 and TRBJ2-1; TRBD1 is a possible D gene (6 bases). V was clipped by 1 base and J by 0 bases, with 13 bases between them. This CDR3 has 17 residues. Germline assignment: CDR1 WNHNN and CDR2 SYGVQD (reference sequence).

This clonotype was counted ten times or more. The chain recombines TRBV27 with TRBJ1-2, with 9 bases aligning to TRBD1. V was clipped by 7 bases and J by 2 bases; unmatched bases: 17. This CDR3 spans 18 amino acids. The germline CDR1 and CDR2 sequences are MNHEY and SMNVEV (reference sequence). CDR3 residues: CASTPLGTGFVGNYGYTF. The CDR3 DNA reads as TGTGCCAGCACCCCCTTGGGGACAGGGTTTGTGGGAAACTATGGCTACACCTTC.

This clonotype was recorded at least ten times. The rearrangement links TRBV5-1 to TRBJ1-2; D is unresolved. The CDR3 contains 14 residues. V lost 0 bases and J lost 6, with 12 bases in between. Germline CDR1 and CDR2: SGHRS and YFSETQ. This CDR3 is CASSLESSYDGYTF. In nucleotides, the CDR3 is TGCGCCAGCAGCTTGGAGTCTTCTTATGATGGCTACACCTTC.

This clonotype was counted ten times or more. This chain connects TRBV5-6 to TRBJ1-1; D is unclear. The CDR3 contains 14 residues. The V and J ends lost 1 base and 8 bases respectively, with 15 bases between them. Per the germline V gene, CDR1 is SGHDT and CDR2 is YYEEEE. CDR3 sequence reads: CASSLPWKGPEAFF. CDR3 DNA: TGTGCCAGCAGCTTGCCCTGGAAAGGACCAGAAGCTTTCTTT.

This clonotype was counted only a few times. The chain couples TRBV5-1 to TRBJ2-5; 8 bases align to TRBD2. The germline gives CDR1 SGHRS, CDR2 YFSETQ. The CDR3 is 14 residues long. V gave up 4 bases and J gave up 4 bases; unmatched junction bases: 6. CDR3 in amino acids: CASSPGRAAETQYF. CDR3 in DNA: TGCGCCAGCAGCCCCGGGAGGGCCGCAGAGACCCAGTACTTC.

This clonotype was observed at least ten times. The rearrangement joins TRBV28 to TRBJ1-5; possibly TRBD1 for D (5 bases). Germline V gene lookup returns CDR1 MDHEN and CDR2 SYDVKM. V lost 7 bases and J 3 bases, leaving 13 bases between the germline ends. The CDR3 spans 14 residues. CDR3 sequence: CASTPGGNNQPQHF. CDR3 bases: TGTGCCAGCACCCCGGGGGGGAACAATCAGCCCCAGCATTTT.

This clonotype has a count of ten or more. The genes are TRBV29-1 and TRBJ1-2; no firm D call. V dropped 0 bases and J dropped 7 bases, with 3 bases sitting between them. Germline V gives CDR1 SQVTM, CDR2 ANQGSEA. CDR3 length: 10 amino acids. The CDR3 reads CSVEEGGYTF. Written as DNA, the CDR3 is TGCAGCGTTGAAGAAGGTGGCTACACCTTC.

Ten or more counts support this clonotype. The chain is built from TRBV18 and TRBJ1-1; D gene unclear. The CDR3 sequence is 14 residues long. Trimming left V 4 bases short and J 2 bases short, with 11 bases between. Germline V gene sequence: CDR1 KGHSH, CDR2 LQKENI. CDR3: CASSQTGFNTEAFF. The CDR3 coding sequence is TGTGCCAGCTCACAAACGGGCTTCAACACTGAAGCTTTCTTT.

This clonotype was detected many times. The gene calls are TRBV10-3 and TRBJ2-7; D unresolved. The CDR3 loop spans 12 amino acids. Trimming shortened V by 2 bases and J by 4 bases, and 6 bases separated the two germline ends. Germline CDR1 ENHRY, CDR2 SYGVKD. CDR3 region: CAISEGDYEQYF. The CDR3 DNA reads TGTGCCATCAGTGAGGGGGATTACGAGCAGTACTTC.

This clonotype was counted at least ten times. The rearrangement uses TRBV7-8 and TRBJ2-7; possible D gene TRBD1, 6 bases. CDR1 and CDR2 (germline): SGHVS, FQNEAQ. The CDR3 totals 15 residues. V lost 1 base and J lost 6, with 16 bases in between. CDR3 sequence: CASSLGLQGPIEQYF. Written as DNA, the CDR3 is TGTGCCAGCAGCTTAGGTTTACAGGGACCGATCGAGCAGTACTTC. The whole variable domain, remainder taken from reference TRBV7-8 and TRBJ2-7, is GAGVSQSPRYKVAKRGQDVALRCDPISGHVSLFWYQQALGQGPEFLTYFQNEAQLDKSGLPSDRFFAERPEGSVSTLKIQRTQQEDSAVYLCASSLGLQGPIEQYFGPGTRLTVT.

In its sample, this clonotype was seen many times. V usage is TRBV27 and J usage is TRBJ2-7; D is perhaps TRBD2 (6 bases). The germline V gene has CDR1 MNHEY and CDR2 SMNVEV (reference sequence). There are 14 residues in the CDR3. The V and J ends lost 6 bases and 0 bases respectively, with 12 bases between them. The CDR3 DNA reads as TGTGCCAGCAGCAGGAGGGGCAGCTCCTACGAGCAGTACTTC. As protein: CASSRRGSSYEQYF.

This clonotype came up many times. The chain has TRBV28 and TRBJ1-1; D unclear. The CDR3 contains 13 residues. Looked up from germline, CDR1 is MDHEN and CDR2 is SYDVKM. V lost 5 bases, J lost 1 base, and 8 bases lay in between. CDR3 sequence: CASSTGSNTEAFF. The CDR3 nucleotides read TGTGCCAGCAGTACGGGGTCGAACACTGAAGCTTTCTTT.

V usage is TRBV3-1 and J usage is TRBJ2-7; D gene unclear. Germline V gene sequence: CDR1 LGHDT, CDR2 YNNKEL (reference sequence). The CDR3 totals 14 residues. The germline V and J ends were trimmed by 7 bases and 3 bases, with 16 bases remaining between them. The CDR3 protein is CASTTSPGFYEQYF. In DNA form, the CDR3 reads TGTGCCAGCACCACATCCCCCGGCTTCTACGAGCAGTACTTC.

This clonotype has a handful of counts. This chain joins TRBV6-1 and TRBJ1-1, with unresolved D. The CDR3 is 14 residues long. The germline V gene encodes CDR1 MNHNS and CDR2 SASEGT. The germline V and J ends were trimmed by 6 bases and 5 bases, with 16 bases remaining between them. The CDR3 nucleotides are TGTGCCAGCAGCCGTCAATCCACTAAAACTGAAGCTTTCTTT. Encoded protein: CASSRQSTKTEAFF.

The chain recombines TRBV10-3 with TRBJ2-1, with 10 positions matching TRBD2. In germline, CDR1 is ENHRY, CDR2 SYGVKD. There are 14 residues in the CDR3. V gave up 4 bases and J gave up 4 bases; unmatched junction bases: 1. The chain's CDR3 is CAISGSGRYNEQFF. In nucleotides, the CDR3 is TGTGCCATCAGTGGTAGCGGGAGGTACAATGAGCAGTTCTTC.

The V gene is TRBV5-1, the J gene TRBJ1-4; weak D call: TRBD1 (6 bases). The V end was cut by 4 bases, the J end by 7 bases, with 14 bases between. The CDR3 loop spans 14 amino acids. Germline CDR1 and CDR2: SGHRS and YFSETQ. DNA for the CDR3: TGCGCCAGCAGCCCGGTGGGGGGGCTTGAAAAACTGTTTTTT. As protein: CASSPVGGLEKLFF.

This clonotype was recorded many times. The chain couples TRBV7-2 to TRBJ2-1; D may correspond to TRBD1 or TRBD2 (5 bases each). The CDR3 extends over 16 amino acids. Trimming removed 5 bases from V and 0 bases from J, with 14 bases in between. The germline V gene has CDR1 SGHTA and CDR2 FQGNSA. CDR3 DNA: TGTGCCAGCAGCCAAACCGGGACGGACTCCTACAATGAGCAGTTCTTC. This codes for CASSQTGTDSYNEQFF.

CDR3 region: CVSLWAPGTENTGELFF. The CDR3 DNA sequence: TGTGTTTCACTATGGGCGCCCGGGACAGAGAACACCGGGGAGCTGTTTTTT. This rearrangement joins TRBV7-9 to TRBJ2-2; 7 bases are a match to TRBD1. This CDR3 is 17 amino acids long. Germline V gene lookup returns CDR1 SEHNR and CDR2 FQNEAQ (reference sequence).

Comment on this clonotype: A clone one base away is much larger, so this may be a read error. The chain combines TRBV18 with TRBJ2-7; 8 bases are shared with TRBD1. The DNA end favors TRBJ2-1, so the J call may be wrong. CDR3 size: 14 residues. Germline CDR1 and CDR2: KGHSH and LQKENI. CDR3 protein: CASSTGQALYEQFF. The CDR3 nucleotides read TGTGCCAGCTCAACGGGACAGGCCCTCTACGAGCAGTTCTTC.

V gene TRBV5-1 combines with J gene TRBJ1-4; D remains ambiguous. The CDR3 has 14 amino acids. CDR1 SGHRS and CDR2 YFSETQ come from the germline V gene. V lost 0 bases and J 8 bases, leaving 11 bases between the germline ends. CDR3 sequence (DNA): TGCGCCAGCAGCTTGGGGGTGGAAGAAGAAAAACTGTTTTTT. It is translated as CASSLGVEEEKLFF.

As to this clonotype: A read error may be the cause here, since a much bigger clone is one base away. The chain employs TRBV20-1 and TRBJ1-2; D is unclear. The CDR3 runs 13 residues. V lost 1 base and J 4 bases, leaving 10 bases between the germline ends. CDR1 is DFQATT, CDR2 SNEGSKA, per germline (reference sequence). For the CDR3, the DNA is TGCAGTGCTAGAGCCGAGGGCTTCTATGGCTACACCTTC. This codes for CSARAEGFYGYTF.

This clonotype has a count of ten or more. The rearrangement links TRBV12-3 or TRBV12-4 to TRBJ1-5, with 7 bases identical to TRBD1. The junction had 10 bases not matched to a gene; V was cut back by 6 bases and J by 5 bases. This CDR3 spans 15 amino acids. DNA for the CDR3: TGTGCCAGCAGCCCAGACAGGGTAGGCGATCAGCCCCAGCATTTT. Amino acid sequence: CASSPDRVGDQPQHF.

The chain is built from TRBV24-1 and TRBJ1-4, with D maybe TRBD1 (6 bases). The CDR3 spans 13 residues. The V and J ends lost 9 bases and 6 bases respectively, with 13 bases between them. Germline CDR1 reads KGHDR; CDR2 reads SFDVKD. The CDR3 is CATAQDSDEKLFF. In DNA form, the CDR3 reads TGTGCCACCGCTCAGGACAGTGATGAAAAACTGTTTTTT.

This clonotype was seen only a few times. J is TRBJ2-1 and V is TRBV27; D is unresolved. Trimming pared 6 bases from V and 7 bases from J, leaving 22 bases between. CDR3 size: 16 residues. Germline V CDR1 and CDR2: MNHEY, SMNVEV (reference sequence). As DNA, the CDR3 is TGTGCCAGCAGCACCCCCGCACCACTAAGGCCAAATGAGCAGTTCTTC. It translates to CASSTPAPLRPNEQFF.

This clonotype appeared many times. This chain connects TRBV20-1 to TRBJ2-5, with D perhaps assigned TRBD1 or TRBD2 (5 bases each). Trimming took 1 base from V and 4 from J, leaving 13 bases between them. CDR3 size: 14 residues. Germline V gene lookup returns CDR1 DFQATT and CDR2 SNEGSKA (reference sequence). The CDR3 loop is CSARVGDERETQYF. CDR3 coding DNA: TGCAGTGCTAGAGTGGGGGACGAGCGAGAGACCCAGTACTTC.

J is TRBJ2-5 and V is TRBV28; perhaps TRBD2 as D (6 bases). The CDR3 totals 15 residues. Germline V gives CDR1 MDHEN, CDR2 SYDVKM. Trimming shortened V by 4 bases and J by 4 bases, and 16 bases separated the two germline ends. CDR3 DNA sequence: TGTGCCAGCAGTTCGCCTGGGGGGATGCGAGAGACCCAGTACTTC. Its protein product is CASSSPGGMRETQYF.

CDR3: CASRPGQRGFYEQYF. CDR3 sequence (DNA): TGTGCCAGCAGACCCGGACAACGGGGCTTCTACGAGCAGTACTTC. The rearrangement joins TRBV6-4 to TRBJ2-7; D might be TRBD1 or TRBD2, each matching 5 bases. CDR1 MRHNA and CDR2 SNTAGT come from the germline V gene. Trimming removed 6 bases from V and 3 bases from J, with 18 bases in between. The CDR3 length is 15 residues.

This clonotype showed up many times. CDR3 protein: CSADNPGTSGRGWETQYF. The CDR3 bases are TGCAGTGCTGATAACCCCGGGACTAGCGGGAGGGGTTGGGAGACCCAGTACTTC. The chain combines TRBV20-1 with TRBJ2-5; the match to TRBD2 covers 16 bases. The CDR3 has 18 amino acids. V dropped 5 bases and J dropped 5; count of bases not matched to a gene: 14. Germline values: CDR1 DFQATT, CDR2 SNEGSKA (reference sequence).